This TCR beta chain was documented in a study of blood T cell repertoires in COVID-19. About the research overall: The United States, Italy and Spain were the sources of the acute and convalescent COVID-19 samples. Nucleic acid was either cDNA or gDNA, and it came from T cells, B-cell-depleted T cells, or PBMCs.

Original methodology: Cell counts per sample came from amplifying reference gene primers. Repertoires were generated with immunoSEQ multiplex PCR, while TCRdb's copy carries only in-frame clones and drops some. The DNA gave D and trimming, while V, J and clone size come from that table. The data contain approximately 300,000 clones, roughly 90% of them singletons. There are 15 residues in the CDR3. CDR1 MNHEY and CDR2 SMNVEV come from the germline V gene (reference sequence). V was clipped by 0 bases and J by 7 bases, with 13 bases between them. This chain links TRBV27 with TRBJ1-5, with a possible D match to TRBD1 (5 bases). The receptor was isolated from a man aged 18 to 29 with active or convalescent COVID-19. The sequencing input was peripheral blood. The CDR3 coding sequence is TGTGCCAGCAGTTTATCCCCCTCAGGGCAACAGCCCCAGCATTTT. Translated: CASSLSPSGQQPQHF.